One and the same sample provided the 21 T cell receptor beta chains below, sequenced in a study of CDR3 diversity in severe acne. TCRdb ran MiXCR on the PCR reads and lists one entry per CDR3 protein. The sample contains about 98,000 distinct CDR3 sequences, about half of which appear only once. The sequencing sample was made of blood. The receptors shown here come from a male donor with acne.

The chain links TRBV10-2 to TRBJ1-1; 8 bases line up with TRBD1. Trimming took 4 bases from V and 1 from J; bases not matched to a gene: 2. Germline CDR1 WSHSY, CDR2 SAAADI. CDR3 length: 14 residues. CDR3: CASSGGQGNTEAFF. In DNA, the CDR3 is TGCGCCAGCAGTGGCGGACAGGGGAACACTGAAGCTTTCTTT.

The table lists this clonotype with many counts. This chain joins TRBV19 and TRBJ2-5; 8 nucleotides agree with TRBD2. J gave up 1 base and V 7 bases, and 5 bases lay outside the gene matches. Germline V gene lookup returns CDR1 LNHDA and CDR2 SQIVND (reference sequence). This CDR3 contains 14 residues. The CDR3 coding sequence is TGTGCCAGTACCACTAGCGGAAGCCAAGAGACCCAGTACTTC. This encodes CASTTSGSQETQYF.

The CDR3 loop reads CASSLALNTGELFF. The CDR3 nucleotides are TGTGCCAGCAGCTTAGCACTGAACACCGGGGAGCTGTTTTTT. This chain uses TRBV11-2 with TRBJ2-2; D remains ambiguous. Germline V lookup: CDR1 SGHAT, CDR2 FQNNGV. CDR3 length equals 14 residues. Trimming removed 1 base from V and 1 base from J, with 4 bases in between.

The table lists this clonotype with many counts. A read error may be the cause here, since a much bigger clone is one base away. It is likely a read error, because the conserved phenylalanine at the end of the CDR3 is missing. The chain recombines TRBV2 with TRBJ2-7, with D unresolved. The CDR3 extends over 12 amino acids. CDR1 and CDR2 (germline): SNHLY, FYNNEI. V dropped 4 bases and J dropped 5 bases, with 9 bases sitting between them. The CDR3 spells CASSGGVNEQYL. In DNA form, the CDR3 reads TGTGCCAGCAGTGGCGGCGTTAACGAGCAGTACCTC.

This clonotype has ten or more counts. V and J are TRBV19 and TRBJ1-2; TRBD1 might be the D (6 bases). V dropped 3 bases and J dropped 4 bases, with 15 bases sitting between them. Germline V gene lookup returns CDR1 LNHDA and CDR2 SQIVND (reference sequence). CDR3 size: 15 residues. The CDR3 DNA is TGTGCCAGTAGTATTCACCGGGACACGGCCTATGGCTACACCTTC. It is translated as CASSIHRDTAYGYTF.

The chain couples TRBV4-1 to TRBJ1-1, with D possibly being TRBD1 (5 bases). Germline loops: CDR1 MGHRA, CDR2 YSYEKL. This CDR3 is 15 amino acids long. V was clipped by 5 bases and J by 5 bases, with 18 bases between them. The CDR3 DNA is TGCGCCAGCAGCGTATCGACAGTTACTGGGACTGAAGCTTTCTTT. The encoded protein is CASSVSTVTGTEAFF.

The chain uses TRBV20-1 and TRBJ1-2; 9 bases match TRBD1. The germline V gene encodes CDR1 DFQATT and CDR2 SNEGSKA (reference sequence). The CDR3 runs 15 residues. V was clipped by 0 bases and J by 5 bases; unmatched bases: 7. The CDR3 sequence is CSARDHRGRDYGYTF. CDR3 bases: TGCAGTGCTAGAGACCACAGGGGGCGAGATTATGGCTACACCTTC.

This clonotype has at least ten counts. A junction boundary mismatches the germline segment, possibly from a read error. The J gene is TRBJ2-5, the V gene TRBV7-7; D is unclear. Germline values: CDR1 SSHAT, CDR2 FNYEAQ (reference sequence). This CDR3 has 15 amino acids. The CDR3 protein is CASSKIGRSQETQYF. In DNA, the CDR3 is TGTGCTAGCAGCAAAATCGGGCGGTCCCAAGAGACCCAGTACTTC.

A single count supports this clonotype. The CDR3: CASRRGRQDDEQFF. For the CDR3, the DNA is TGTGCCAGTAGGCGGGGCCGACAGGACGATGAGCAGTTCTTC. This chain uses TRBV19 with TRBJ2-1; D might be TRBD1 or TRBD2, each matching 6 bases. Germline V gene data show CDR1 as LNHDA and CDR2 as SQIVND (reference sequence). Trimming removed 6 bases at V and 8 bases at J, with 17 bases between. The length of the CDR3 is 14 residues.

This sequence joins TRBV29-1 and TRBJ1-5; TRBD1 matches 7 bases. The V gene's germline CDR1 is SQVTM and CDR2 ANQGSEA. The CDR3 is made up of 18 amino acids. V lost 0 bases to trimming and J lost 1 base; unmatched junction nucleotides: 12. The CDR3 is CSVEDRAGGEGSNQPQHF. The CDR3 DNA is TGCAGCGTTGAAGATCGGGCAGGGGGTGAGGGAAGCAATCAGCCCCAGCATTTT. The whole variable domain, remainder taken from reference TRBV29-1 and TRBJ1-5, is SAVISQKPSRDICQRGTSLTIQCQVDSQVTMMFWYRQQPGQSLTLIATANQGSEATYESGFVIDKFPISRPNLTFSTLTVSNMSPEDSSIYLCSVEDRAGGEGSNQPQHFGDGTRLSIL.

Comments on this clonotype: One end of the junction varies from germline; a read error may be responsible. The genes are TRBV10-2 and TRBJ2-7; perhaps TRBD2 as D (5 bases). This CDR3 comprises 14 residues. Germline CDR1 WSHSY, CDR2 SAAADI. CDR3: CASSMEARYYEQYF. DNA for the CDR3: TGTGCCAGCAGTATGGAGGCCAGATACTACGAGCAGTACTTC.

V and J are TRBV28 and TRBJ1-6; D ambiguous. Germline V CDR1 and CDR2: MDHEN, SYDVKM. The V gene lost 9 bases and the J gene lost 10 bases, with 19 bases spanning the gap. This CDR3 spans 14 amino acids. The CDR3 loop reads CASGPGPPASPLHF. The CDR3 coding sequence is TGTGCCAGTGGGCCCGGGCCCCCGGCGTCACCCCTCCACTTT.

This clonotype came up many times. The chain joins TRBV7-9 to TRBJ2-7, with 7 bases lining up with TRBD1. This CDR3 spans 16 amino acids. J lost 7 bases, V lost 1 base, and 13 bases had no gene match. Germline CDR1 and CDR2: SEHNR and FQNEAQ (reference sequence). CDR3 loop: CASSLGRQTGYREQYF. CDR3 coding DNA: TGTGCCAGCAGCTTAGGACGACAGACAGGGTATCGGGAGCAGTACTTC.

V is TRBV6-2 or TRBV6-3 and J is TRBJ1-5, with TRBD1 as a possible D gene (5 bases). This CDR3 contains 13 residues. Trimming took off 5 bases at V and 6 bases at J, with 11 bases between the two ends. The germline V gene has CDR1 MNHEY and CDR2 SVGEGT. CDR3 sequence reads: CASSPAGGQPQHF. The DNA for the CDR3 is TGTGCCAGCAGTCCCGCGGGGGGTCAGCCCCAGCATTTT.

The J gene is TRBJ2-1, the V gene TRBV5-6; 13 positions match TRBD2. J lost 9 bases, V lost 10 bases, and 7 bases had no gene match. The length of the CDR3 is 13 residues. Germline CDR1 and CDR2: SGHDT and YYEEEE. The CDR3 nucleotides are TGTGCCTCCGGGACTAGCGGGATCGGTGAGCAGTTCTTC. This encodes CASGTSGIGEQFF.

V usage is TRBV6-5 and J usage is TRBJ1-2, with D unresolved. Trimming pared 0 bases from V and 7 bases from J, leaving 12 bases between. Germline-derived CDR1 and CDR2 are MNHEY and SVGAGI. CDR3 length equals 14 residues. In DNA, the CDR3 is TGTGCCAGCAGTTACTCTGAGCCGGGTGGTGGCTACACCTTC. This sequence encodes CASSYSEPGGGYTF.

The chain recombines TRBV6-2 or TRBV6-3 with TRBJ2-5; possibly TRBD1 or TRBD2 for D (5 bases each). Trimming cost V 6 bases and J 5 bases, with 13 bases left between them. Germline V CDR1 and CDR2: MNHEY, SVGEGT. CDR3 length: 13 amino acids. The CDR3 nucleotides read TGTGCCAGCAGGGGACCGGGATGGGAGACCCAGTACTTC. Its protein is CASRGPGWETQYF.

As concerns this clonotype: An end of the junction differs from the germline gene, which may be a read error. The CDR3 sequence: CASRVALNTEAFF. For the CDR3, the DNA is TGTGCCAGCAGGGTCGCCTTGAACACTGAAGCTTTCTTT. V usage is TRBV10-2 and J usage is TRBJ1-1; a weak D match, TRBD1 (5 bases). CDR3 size: 13 residues. CDR1 is WSHSY, CDR2 SAAADI, per germline.

As DNA, the CDR3 is TGTGCCATCAGTGAGTCGGGGGGCACAGATACGCAGTATTTT. Encoded protein: CAISESGGTDTQYF. This sequence joins TRBV10-3 and TRBJ2-3; D possibly matches TRBD1 or TRBD2 (5 bases each). V was cut by 0 bases and J by 1 base, with 5 bases left in between. Per the germline V gene, CDR1 is ENHRY and CDR2 is SYGVKD. The CDR3 runs 14 residues.

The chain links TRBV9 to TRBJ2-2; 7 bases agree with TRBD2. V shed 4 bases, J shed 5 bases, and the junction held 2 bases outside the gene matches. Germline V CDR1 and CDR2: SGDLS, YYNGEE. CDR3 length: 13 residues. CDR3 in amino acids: CASSRRGTGELFF. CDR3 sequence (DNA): TGTGCCAGCAGCCGGCGGGGGACCGGGGAGCTGTTTTTT.

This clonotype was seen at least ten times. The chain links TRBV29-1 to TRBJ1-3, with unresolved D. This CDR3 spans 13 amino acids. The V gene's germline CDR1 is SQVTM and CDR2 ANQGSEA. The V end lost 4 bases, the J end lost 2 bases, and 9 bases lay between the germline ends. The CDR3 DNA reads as TGCAGCGTTGTTGATACAACTGGAAACACCATATATTTT. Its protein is CSVVDTTGNTIYF.